This T cell receptor (beta chain) was captured by sequencing in a study of blood T cell repertoires in COVID-19. Whole-study context: The study drew acute and convalescent COVID-19 samples from the United States, Italy and Spain. T cells, B-cell-depleted T cells, or PBMCs supplied cDNA or gDNA.

Method: immunoSEQ multiplex PCR; TCRdb's copy keeps in-frame clones and lacks some. Seen here are about 190,000 clones, over 70% observed once, and the top ten hold 6.9%. The junction had 12 bases not matched to a gene; V was cut back by 3 bases and J by 4 bases. The CDR3 spans 16 residues. From germline, CDR1 is SQVTM and CDR2 ANQGSEA. The sequencing sample was made of peripheral blood. This sequence was found in a man in his sixties with acute or convalescent COVID-19. The chain uses TRBV29-1 and TRBJ1-1; 9 bases match TRBD1. The CDR3: CSVDNIEDRGRTEAFF. CDR3 nucleotides: TGCAGCGTTGATAACATAGAGGACAGGGGTCGCACTGAAGCTTTCTTT.